These 13 T cell receptor beta chains were all obtained from the same sample, sequenced in a study of low-dose radiotherapy and immunotherapy resistance in tumors. TRAV and TRBV primers primed cDNA for both TCRalpha and TCRbeta. It was with a constant-region primer and a V-primer adapter that TCRs were amplified over roughly 19 PCR cycles. TCRdb ran MiXCR on the reads and lists one entry per CDR3 protein. The table has 65,000 to 95,000 distinct CDR3 sequences, around 17% seen once; the top ten hold less than 1.5%. The time point: after trial treatment. Documented treatment: LDRT plus nivolumab, ipilimumab, low-dose cyclophosphamide and aspirin (RACIN trial). Source: PBMCs, taken after low-dose radiotherapy plus immunotherapy. The source is a male donor with prostate cancer.

This clonotype was counted at least ten times. J is TRBJ2-3 and V is TRBV27, with D tentatively TRBD1 (6 bases). V was shortened by 6 bases and J by 2 bases, with 12 bases between the two germline ends. CDR3 length: 14 residues. The germline gives CDR1 MNHEY, CDR2 SMNVEV (reference sequence). CDR3 DNA: TGTGCCAGCAGCCCCGGGACACACACAGATACGCAGTATTTT. It encodes CASSPGTHTDTQYF.

This clonotype was detected ten times or more. The chain couples TRBV7-2 to TRBJ2-7; 9 nucleotides align to TRBD1. The CDR3 spans 17 residues. The V segment lost 0 bases and the J segment 5 bases; nucleotides outside the gene matches: 11. CDR1 is SGHTA and CDR2 is FQGNSA in the germline V gene. CDR3 protein: CASSLAPRDRVPNEQYF. The CDR3, as DNA: TGTGCCAGCAGCTTAGCCCCCAGGGACAGGGTCCCCAACGAGCAGTACTTC.

This clonotype was recorded at least ten times. The chain carries TRBV20-1 and TRBJ1-3; 8 bases are a match to TRBD1. Germline values: CDR1 DFQATT, CDR2 SNEGSKA (reference sequence). The V gene end was trimmed by 6 bases and the J gene end by 6 bases; junction bases not matched to a gene: 7. The CDR3 sequence is 13 residues long. The CDR3 sequence is CSARQGNINTIYF. CDR3 DNA sequence: TGCAGTGCAAGACAGGGGAACATAAACACCATATATTTT.

This clonotype was observed many times. This chain connects TRBV6-2 or TRBV6-3 to TRBJ2-1; a weak D match, TRBD1 (5 bases). The germline V and J ends were trimmed by 6 bases and 6 bases, with 21 bases remaining between them. The CDR3 is made up of 16 amino acids. CDR1 and CDR2 from the germline V gene are MNHEY and SVGEGT. CDR3 DNA: TGTGCCAGCAGCCCGGGTTTGGCAGGGCCGGTCAATGAGCAGTTCTTC. It encodes CASSPGLAGPVNEQFF.

This clonotype was recorded at least ten times. The CDR3 region is CASSPTGLYEQYF. Written as DNA, the CDR3 is TGCGCCAGCAGCCCCACGGGACTCTACGAGCAGTACTTC. V usage is TRBV5-1 and J usage is TRBJ2-7; a weak D match, TRBD2 (6 bases). CDR1 and CDR2 from the germline V gene are SGHRS and YFSETQ. The CDR3 has 13 amino acids. The V and J ends lost 4 bases and 3 bases respectively, with 11 bases between them.

This clonotype was found many times. The chain uses TRBV12-3 or TRBV12-4 and TRBJ2-2; 10 positions match TRBD2. V shed 5 bases and J 4 bases; nucleotides not matched to a gene: 4. This CDR3 comprises 15 residues. CDR3: CASSPGLATTGELFF. DNA of the CDR3: TGTGCCAGCAGTCCGGGACTAGCGACCACCGGGGAGCTGTTTTTT.

This clonotype was counted at least ten times. The V call is TRBV7-2, the J call TRBJ1-1, with 7 bases fitting TRBD1. The CDR3 sequence is 15 residues long. Germline V CDR1 and CDR2: SGHTA, FQGNSA. After removal of 5 bases from V and 1 base from J, the junction contained 7 bases not matched to a gene. The CDR3 sequence is CASSRRQGGNTEAFF. The DNA of the CDR3 is TGTGCCAGCAGCCGCCGACAGGGAGGGAACACTGAAGCTTTCTTT.

This clonotype was seen many times. V is TRBV4-1 and J is TRBJ1-1; D is possibly TRBD1 (5 bases). The CDR3 runs 16 residues. Per germline, CDR1 MGHRA and CDR2 YSYEKL. Trimming stripped 0 bases from V and 1 base from J, with 12 bases between. CDR3 coding DNA: TGCGCCAGCAGCCAAGAGGGGGGAGGGCCGAACACTGAAGCTTTCTTT. It translates to CASSQEGGGPNTEAFF.

This clonotype was counted ten times or more. The chain is built from TRBV28 and TRBJ1-1; no reliable D call. CDR3 size: 12 residues. Germline values: CDR1 MDHEN, CDR2 SYDVKM. V dropped 5 bases and J dropped 3 bases, with 7 bases sitting between them. The CDR3, as DNA: TGTGCCAGCAGTGTGGGCGACACTGAAGCTTTCTTT. This codes for CASSVGDTEAFF. Complete variable domain (other parts from reference TRBV28 and TRBJ1-1): DVKVTQSSRYLVKRTGEKVFLECVQDMDHENMFWYRQDPGLGLRLIYFSYDVKMKEKGDIPEGYSVSREKKERFSLILESASTNQTSMYLCASSVGDTEAFFGQGTRLTVV.

V and J are TRBV6-1 and TRBJ2-3; 9 bases match TRBD2. The CDR3 sequence is 16 residues long. With 5 bases clipped from V and 8 bases from J, the junction kept 14 bases outside the gene matches. Germline values: CDR1 MNHNS, CDR2 SASEGT. The CDR3 region has the DNA TGTGCCAGCAGTTTAGACCTAGCGGGGTCTGGAGCTACGCAGTATTTT. This gives the protein CASSLDLAGSGATQYF.

This clonotype was recorded many times. The genes are TRBV6-2 or TRBV6-3 and TRBJ2-3; 9 bases line up with TRBD2. V dropped 8 bases and J dropped 2; count of bases not matched to a gene: 17. The CDR3 contains 18 residues. The germline V gene has CDR1 MNHEY and CDR2 SVGEGT. The CDR3 nucleotides are TGTGCCAGCCGTAAACCTAGACGGCGGGAGGGCCTCACAGATACGCAGTATTTT. It specifies CASRKPRRREGLTDTQYF.

The table lists this clonotype with many counts. This chain joins TRBV12-5 and TRBJ2-2, with 14 nucleotides matching TRBD2. Germline assignment: CDR1 LGHNT and CDR2 FRNRAP. Trimming cost V 1 base and J 1 base; bases outside gene matches: 5. The CDR3 contains 19 residues. The CDR3 loop reads CASGLETGTSGRNTGELFF. The DNA for the CDR3 is TGTGCTAGTGGTTTGGAGACCGGGACTAGCGGGAGGAACACCGGGGAGCTGTTTTTT.

In this sample, this clonotype turned up many times. V is TRBV2 and J is TRBJ2-7; 14 bases are a match to TRBD2. This CDR3 comprises 17 residues. Trimming removed 5 bases from V and 2 bases from J; junction bases left unmatched: 8. CDR1 SNHLY and CDR2 FYNNEI come from the germline V gene. The DNA for the CDR3 is TGTGCCAGCAGTCAGGGACTAGCGGGGGCAAACACCTACGAGCAGTACTTC. Translation gives CASSQGLAGANTYEQYF.